The 28 T cell receptor beta chains given below trace back to one sample, sequenced in a study of T cells after yellow fever vaccination. TCRdb re-derived calls from the 5' RACE reads in MiXCR, one entry per CDR3 protein. Here the sample spans approximately 110,000 distinct CDR3 sequences, more than 7.5% being singletons. The starting material was CD8+ T cells sorted from PBMCs, obtained 45 days after the yellow fever booster vaccination. These receptors were taken from a man aged 25 to 40 who received the YFV17D yellow fever vaccine.

V and J are TRBV4-3 and TRBJ2-3; no reliable D call. V was pared by 4 bases and J by 1 base, with 9 bases between. The CDR3 covers 14 residues. Per the germline V gene, CDR1 is LGHNA and CDR2 is YSLEER. CDR3 sequence reads: CASSPFGGTDTQYF. The CDR3 coding sequence is TGCGCCAGCAGCCCTTTTGGGGGCACAGATACGCAGTATTTT.

This clonotype has ten or more counts. V is TRBV19 and J is TRBJ2-2; D is unresolved. V lost 5 bases, J lost 4 bases, and 11 bases lay in between. The CDR3 has 14 residues. From germline, CDR1 is LNHDA and CDR2 SQIVND (reference sequence). The CDR3 spells CASSVGRITGELFF. CDR3 nucleotide sequence: TGTGCCAGTAGTGTAGGAAGAATCACCGGGGAGCTGTTTTTT.

This clonotype has a count of ten or more. This chain uses TRBV20-1 with TRBJ2-2; D unclear. The CDR3 has 14 amino acids. Germline V gene lookup returns CDR1 DFQATT and CDR2 SNEGSKA (reference sequence). Between the trimmed V and J ends, which lost 4 bases and 4 bases, there was a span of 13 bases. CDR3 in DNA: TGCAGTGCTATCAATACCTTGGGCACCGGGGAGCTGTTTTTT. Its protein product is CSAINTLGTGELFF.

The table lists this clonotype with many counts. The rearrangement uses TRBV20-1 and TRBJ2-1; TRBD2 matches 11 bases. V was pared by 4 bases and J by 5 bases, with 4 bases of the junction left unmatched. The CDR3 consists of 14 residues. CDR1 is DFQATT and CDR2 is SNEGSKA in the germline V gene (reference sequence). The CDR3 DNA follows: TGCAGTGCTATTCAGACTAGCGGGAACAATGAGCAGTTCTTC. This sequence encodes CSAIQTSGNNEQFF.

This clonotype was seen ten or more times. This chain links TRBV14 with TRBJ2-7; D uncertain. Germline values: CDR1 SGHDN, CDR2 FVKESK. V was cut by 5 bases and J by 4 bases, with 9 bases left in between. The CDR3 has 12 residues. The CDR3: CASSLLGYEQYF. In DNA form, the CDR3 reads TGTGCCAGCAGCTTGCTAGGTTACGAGCAGTACTTC.

This clonotype was observed at least ten times. The chain employs TRBV6-5 and TRBJ2-1, with 7 positions matching TRBD1. Germline CDR1 reads MNHEY; CDR2 reads SVGAGI. This CDR3 has 17 amino acids. V lost 6 bases to trimming and J lost 4 bases; unmatched junction nucleotides: 15. The CDR3 DNA sequence: TGTGCCAGCAGCGACTCCTCAGGGACAGTTGCTTACAATGAGCAGTTCTTC. This translates into CASSDSSGTVAYNEQFF.

This clonotype showed up many times. V is TRBV12-3 or TRBV12-4 and J is TRBJ2-7; D call uncertain. Trimming cost V 9 bases and J 3 bases, with 6 bases left between them. The CDR3 is 10 residues long. CDR3 residues: CASSGYEQYF. The CDR3 region has the DNA TGTGCCAGTTCGGGCTACGAGCAGTACTTC.

This clonotype occurred a few times. The chain carries TRBV2 and TRBJ1-1; D call uncertain. This CDR3 comprises 16 residues. Per the germline V gene, CDR1 is SNHLY and CDR2 is FYNNEI. V gave up 6 bases and J gave up 1 base, with 18 bases separating them. The CDR3 coding sequence is TGTGCCAGCAGAGATGGGCCTTGGGTCTCGAACACTGAAGCTTTCTTT. Translation gives CASRDGPWVSNTEAFF.

This clonotype was recorded a few times. The chain couples TRBV30 to TRBJ1-1; D ambiguous. The CDR3 spans 11 residues. CDR1 GTSNPN and CDR2 SVGIG come from the germline V gene (reference sequence). Trimming removed 5 bases at V and 6 bases at J, with 10 bases between. Here the CDR3 reads CAWSASSEAFF. The CDR3 nucleotides read TGTGCCTGGTCAGCTTCCTCTGAAGCTTTCTTT.

A single count supports this clonotype. The gene calls are TRBV28 and TRBJ1-1, with D possibly TRBD1 on 5 matching bases. In germline, CDR1 is MDHEN, CDR2 SYDVKM. The CDR3 is made up of 14 amino acids. Trimming cost V 6 bases and J 0 bases, with 11 bases left between them. CDR3 coding DNA: TGTGCCAGCAGCACGGGACGGATGAACACTGAAGCTTTCTTT. It translates to CASSTGRMNTEAFF.

This clonotype came up a few times. CDR3 residues: CASSPIADEQFF. CDR3 nucleotides: TGTGCCAGTAGCCCTATCGCGGATGAGCAGTTCTTC. V and J are TRBV19 and TRBJ2-1; D not resolved. CDR3 length equals 12 residues. CDR1 is LNHDA, CDR2 SQIVND, per germline (reference sequence). Trimming took 6 bases from V and 8 from J, leaving 11 bases between them.

This clonotype was observed many times. The chain combines TRBV5-1 with TRBJ2-7; D may be TRBD2 (5 bases). V shed 5 bases and J shed 2 bases, with 14 bases lying between them. CDR1 and CDR2 (germline): SGHRS, YFSETQ. The length of the CDR3 is 14 residues. The CDR3 reads CASRAPAETYEQYF. CDR3 DNA sequence: TGCGCCAGCAGGGCCCCAGCGGAGACCTACGAGCAGTACTTC.

This clonotype was detected only a few times. CDR3 DNA sequence: TGTGCCAGCATAACAGATACGCAGTATTTT. It is translated as CASITDTQYF. The rearrangement links TRBV7-2 to TRBJ2-3; D unresolved. The CDR3 has 10 amino acids. CDR1 and CDR2 from the germline V gene are SGHTA and FQGNSA. V lost 7 bases and J lost 3, with 2 bases in between.

This clonotype was picked up many times. The rearrangement links TRBV21-1 to TRBJ2-7; TRBD1, the table's D call, lacks a check against the DNA. TRBV21-1 is listed as a pseudogene. The CDR3 spans 14 residues. The CDR3 here is CASSKQGWLYEQYF. The CDR3 bases are TGTGCCAGCAGCAAACAGGGTTGGTTGTACGAGCAGTACTTC.

This clonotype showed up many times. The chain has TRBV27 and TRBJ2-7, with D uncertain. The CDR3 totals 11 residues. V was trimmed by 3 bases and J by 5 bases, leaving 5 bases between them. Germline V gene data show CDR1 as MNHEY and CDR2 as SMNVEV (reference sequence). The CDR3 region is CASSFADEQYF. The CDR3, as DNA: TGTGCCAGCAGTTTTGCGGACGAGCAGTACTTC.

This clonotype showed up many times. The V call is TRBV12-3 or TRBV12-4, the J call TRBJ2-7; D may match TRBD1 or TRBD2 (6 bases each). CDR3 length: 13 residues. V lost 5 bases and J lost 3, with 11 bases in between. The CDR3 DNA is TGTGCCAGCAGTGCCGGGGGCCACTACGAGCAGTACTTC. Protein product: CASSAGGHYEQYF.

The chain joins TRBV29-1 to TRBJ2-1, with TRBD2 identical over 7 bases. The V gene end was trimmed by 4 bases and the J gene end by 5 bases; junction bases not matched to a gene: 2. The CDR3 is 12 amino acids. The germline CDR1 and CDR2 sequences are SQVTM and ANQGSEA. The CDR3 is CSVGLANNEQFF. CDR3 coding DNA: TGCAGCGTTGGACTAGCAAACAATGAGCAGTTCTTC.

This clonotype occurred many times. This sequence joins TRBV12-3 or TRBV12-4 and TRBJ2-2, with D hard to call. The CDR3 has 11 residues. With 6 bases removed from V and 4 bases from J, the gap between germline ends came to 3 bases. Here the CDR3 reads CASRITGELFF. The CDR3 DNA reads as TGTGCCAGCAGAATCACCGGGGAGCTGTTTTTT.

This clonotype was detected a few times. The chain joins TRBV14 to TRBJ2-7; D might be TRBD1 (5 bases). V shed 1 base and J shed 5 bases, with 12 bases lying between them. This CDR3 contains 14 residues. CDR1 is SGHDN, CDR2 FVKESK, per germline. CDR3 nucleotide sequence: TGTGCCAGCAGCCAAGGGGGCAACTACGACGAGCAGTACTTC. Encoded protein: CASSQGGNYDEQYF.

This clonotype showed up just a few times. CDR3: CASSLAGSRNEQFF. The CDR3 region has the DNA TGTGCCAGCAGCTTAGCCGGGAGCAGGAATGAGCAGTTCTTC. The V and J genes are TRBV7-2 and TRBJ2-1, with D possibly matching TRBD2 (6 bases). The CDR3 runs to 14 residues. Germline V gives CDR1 SGHTA, CDR2 FQGNSA. V lost 0 bases and J 7 bases, leaving 10 bases between the germline ends.

This rearrangement joins TRBV20-1 to TRBJ2-5; 7 nucleotides line up with TRBD1. The CDR3 runs 16 residues. The germline gives CDR1 DFQATT, CDR2 SNEGSKA (reference sequence). J gave up 1 base and V 4 bases, and 12 bases lay outside the gene matches. CDR3 sequence reads: CSATDRVLGRQETQYF. The CDR3 nucleotides are TGCAGTGCTACCGACAGGGTTCTGGGACGCCAAGAGACCCAGTACTTC.

This clonotype turned up a few times. The chain is built from TRBV6-5 and TRBJ1-1; D is ambiguous. The germline gives CDR1 MNHEY, CDR2 SVGAGI. The germline V and J ends were trimmed by 8 bases and 8 bases, with 6 bases remaining between them. The CDR3 runs to 9 residues. CDR3 DNA: TGTGCCAGCGGGCCGGAAGCTTTCTTT. Translating gives CASGPEAFF.

This clonotype appeared many times. The chain couples TRBV5-1 to TRBJ2-1; D is ambiguous. The CDR3 has 12 residues. The V gene's germline CDR1 is SGHRS and CDR2 YFSETQ. Trimming pared 3 bases from V and 7 bases from J, leaving 8 bases between. For the CDR3, the DNA is TGCGCCAGCAGCTGGACCGGTAATGAGCAGTTCTTC. This encodes CASSWTGNEQFF.

Ten or more counts support this clonotype. This chain uses TRBV5-1 with TRBJ2-7; D might be TRBD1 or TRBD2, each matching 6 bases. With 6 bases removed from V and 2 bases from J, the gap between germline ends came to 12 bases. Germline V gene sequence: CDR1 SGHRS, CDR2 YFSETQ. CDR3 length: 13 residues. The CDR3: CASMGGQAYEQYF. DNA for the CDR3: TGCGCCAGCATGGGGGGCCAGGCCTACGAGCAGTACTTC.

In this sample, this clonotype turned up many times. The gene calls are TRBV20-1 and TRBJ2-1, with a weak D call TRBD2 (5 bases). Germline V lookup: CDR1 DFQATT, CDR2 SNEGSKA (reference sequence). This CDR3 region has 13 residues. V lost 3 bases, J lost 4 bases, and 10 bases lay in between. The CDR3 bases are TGCAGTGCTAGCGTCCCGGGATACAATGAGCAGTTCTTC. Translating it yields CSASVPGYNEQFF.

This clonotype appeared many times. The chain links TRBV27 to TRBJ2-7; weak D call: TRBD1 (5 bases). The CDR3 length is 13 residues. The V end was cut by 7 bases, the J end by 0 bases, with 10 bases between. CDR1 and CDR2 from the germline V gene are MNHEY and SMNVEV (reference sequence). CDR3 sequence reads: CASMDINSYEQYF. The CDR3, as DNA: TGTGCCAGCATGGACATCAACTCCTACGAGCAGTACTTC.

J is TRBJ1-4 and V is TRBV12-3 or TRBV12-4; 8 bases fit TRBD1. CDR3 length equals 17 residues. With 7 bases clipped from V and 7 bases from J, the junction kept 17 bases outside the gene matches. The CDR3 bases are TGTGCCAGCATTATTTTTCTCTGGACAGGGCTCCCTGAAAAACTGTTTTTT. Residues: CASIIFLWTGLPEKLFF.

The CDR3 DNA is TGTGCCAGCAGTGACAGCACCGCCGGGGAGCTGTTTTTT. This encodes CASSDSTAGELFF. The chain recombines TRBV28 with TRBJ2-2, with D perhaps matching TRBD1 (5 bases). CDR3 length: 13 amino acids. Per the germline V gene, CDR1 is MDHEN and CDR2 is SYDVKM. V was pared by 5 bases and J by 6 bases, with 10 bases between.